Only one count was recorded for the clone carrying this TCR beta chain. Its antigen is unidentified. TCRdb's table, derived via immunoSEQ multiplex PCR, lists solely in-frame clones and lacks some. The sample carries 65,000 to 70,000 clones, approximately 90% recorded once. These data are taken from a study of lymphopenia after photon versus proton radiotherapy. Study conclusions and caveats: In patients who died, overall survival fell as post-nadir TCR diversity dropped more. Post-nadir diversity loss with photons came from oligoclonal expansion, particularly CD8+ Temra cells. Survival link was tested only in deceased patients; proton benefit remains a possibility. Proton therapy kept repertoires fairly stable, unlike photons, which gained effector/memory cells.

Trimming removed 2 bases from V and 5 bases from J; junction bases left unmatched: 4. Germline V lookup: CDR1 SGHRS, CDR2 YFSETQ. The CDR3 is 15 amino acids. The input for sequencing was peripheral blood, taken from a patient treated with photon-based radiotherapy. This TCR came from a woman in her 70s with pancreatic cancer. The rearrangement uses TRBV5-1 and TRBJ2-2; 9 nucleotides agree with TRBD2. CDR3 coding DNA: TGCGCCAGCAGCTTACTAGCGGGCATTACCGGGGAGCTGTTTTTT. It codes for CASSLLAGITGELFF.